The T cell receptor beta chain described here comes from a study of blood T cells in healthy people across ages (dated by TCRdb to about 2015). General notes on the study: In model experiments, template switching captured roughly one uniquely barcoded TCR beta cDNA molecule for every two T cells. Age-related changes in TCR beta repertoire diversity were measured in the study by deep sequencing normalized with unique cDNA molecular identifiers. The donors were divided into four age groups: young (average about 15 years), middle-aged (about 39), aged (about 62) and long-lived (about 90). To avoid experimental bias, donors of different ages were randomly spread across the sequencing lanes. Two additional independent replicas of 1 million unique cDNA reads from the same blood draw were analyzed for two donors (one aged 18 to 29 and one aged 80 or older). What the research found in general, with its limitations: The percentage of naive T cells measured by flow cytometry correlated strongly with observed TCR beta diversity. Because the CMV infection status of the donors was unknown, age-related changes in expanded clonotypes may potentially have been confounded. Total diversity estimates from one million sequenced T cells were considered lower bounds and underestimates. Conclusive comparison of naive and antigen-experienced compartments was prevented by the profiling of bulk unsorted PBMCs. Compared with the aged group, the long-lived group had more naive CD4+ T cells, fewer expanded clones and increased TCR diversity, a pattern suggesting age selection. Observed TCR beta diversity per million T cells fell roughly linearly with age, and a significant reduction was already apparent by age around 39.

The 39 donors, aged about 6 to 95 years, were systemically healthy Caucasian individuals from Russia. Around 9.9 milliliters of peripheral blood were collected from each donor into EDTA-treated Vacutainer tubes. Ficoll-Paque density-gradient centrifugation was used to isolate PBMCs, with at least 6.5 million obtained per sample. Trizol reagent was used to extract total RNA from PBMCs, with at least 6 micrograms per sample. The percentages of naive CD45RAhigh/CD27high T cells were determined by flow cytometry on a PBMC aliquot from every donor. Regarding this clonotype: Its antigen target is currently unknown. At one boundary the junction diverges from the germline segment, which might be a read error.

From a lookup of the germline V gene, CDR1 and CDR2 are MGHRA and YSYEKL. The CDR3 has 15 amino acids, counting the end cysteine and phenylalanine. CDR3 DNA only is kept here, 45 bases in frame from base 1. The method was 5' RACE. A second PCR of about 7 to 12 cycles was performed with a sample-barcoded 5' primer and a J-beta primer mix. Each TCR beta cDNA molecule received a unique molecular identifier from a template-switch 5' adaptor carrying 12 random nucleotides. Each sample yielded at least 2.5 million CDR3-containing paired-end reads. First-strand cDNA was synthesized from all RNA with the Mint cDNA synthesis kit, primed by a TRBC-specific oligonucleotide. All cDNA was treated with uracil-DNA glycosylase and then went through a first 18-cycle PCR with the universal primers M1SS and BC2_uni_R. In the authors' own workflow: Each sample was normalized by randomly selecting 1 million high-quality reads, each carrying a distinct molecular identifier. Instead of being binned into consensus sequences, reads that shared molecular identifiers were thrown out. MiTCR, set to a Q25 quality threshold and the strictest error-elimination algorithm, was used for CDR3 identification, clonotype clustering and error correction. A nonparametric unseen species model with Euler transformation was used to estimate a lower bound on total TCR beta diversity. Using fastp at Q25 and MiXCR, TCRdb reprocessed the public reads and kept productive beta chains. Each entry merges the rows of one CDR3 protein and shows their most common DNA and genes. The V and J calls shown here were made by TCRdb, not taken from the authors' results. In all, the sample holds fewer than 2 million distinct CDR3 sequences, and about two fifths of those were seen once. More than 20% of the sample is held by the ten biggest clonotypes.

This receptor chain uses TRBV4-1 and TRBJ2-3, and TRBD1 may be the D gene, going by 5 matching bases. Input material: blood. The TCR comes from a human donor in good health. The CDR3 region has the sequence CAGSQGPRGTDTQYF. In nucleotides, the sequence is TGCGCCGGCAGCCAAGGTCCCAGGGGCACAGATACGCAGTATTTT.